Below, 2 T cell receptor beta chains from the same sample are listed, as sequenced in a study of identical twins. Using its own MiXCR run on the 5' RACE reads, TCRdb lists one record per CDR3 protein. The sample includes fewer than 250,000 distinct CDR3 sequences, approximately 15% of them seen just once. The same sample was also used in a study of T cells expressing NK-cell markers.

Material for sequencing was CD8+ T cells sorted from blood. The receptors were sampled from a woman younger than 35 in good health.

This clonotype has just a few counts. V gene TRBV12-3 or TRBV12-4 combines with J gene TRBJ2-1, with D perhaps given as TRBD1 or TRBD2 (5 bases each). The CDR3 length is 13 residues. The ends were cut back, 6 bases at V and 3 bases at J, with 9 bases in the middle. The CDR3 nucleotides read TGTGCCAGCAGAAGGGACCTCTACAATGAGCAGTTCTTC. This gives the protein CASRRDLYNEQFF.

This sequence joins TRBV12-3 or TRBV12-4 and TRBJ2-1; D is possibly TRBD1 (6 bases). The CDR3 has 12 residues. V lost 10 bases to trimming and J lost 9 bases, with 16 bases between them. CDR3 in amino acids: CATTGRGGEQFF. The CDR3 nucleotides read TGTGCCACTACGGGTAGAGGGGGTGAGCAGTTCTTC.